This T cell receptor beta chain was identified during a study of blood T cell repertoires in COVID-19. The protocol was immunoSEQ multiplex PCR, while the TCRdb copy is restricted to in-frame clones and leaves out a portion. The sample carries around 250,000 clones, 75% to 90% recorded once. The length of the CDR3 is 21 residues. V usage is TRBV21-1 and J usage is TRBJ1-2; the D call in the table, TRBD1, was not verified against the DNA. TRBV21-1 is an annotated pseudogene. Sequenced sample: peripheral blood. This TCR was sampled from a woman in her thirties or forties who had recovered from COVID-19. Written as DNA, the CDR3 is TGTGCCAGCAGCAAGGCGGTCCTTCCTAGGGACAGATCCCTAGTCTTCTATGGCTACACCTTC. The encoded protein is CASSKAVLPRDRSLVFYGYTF.